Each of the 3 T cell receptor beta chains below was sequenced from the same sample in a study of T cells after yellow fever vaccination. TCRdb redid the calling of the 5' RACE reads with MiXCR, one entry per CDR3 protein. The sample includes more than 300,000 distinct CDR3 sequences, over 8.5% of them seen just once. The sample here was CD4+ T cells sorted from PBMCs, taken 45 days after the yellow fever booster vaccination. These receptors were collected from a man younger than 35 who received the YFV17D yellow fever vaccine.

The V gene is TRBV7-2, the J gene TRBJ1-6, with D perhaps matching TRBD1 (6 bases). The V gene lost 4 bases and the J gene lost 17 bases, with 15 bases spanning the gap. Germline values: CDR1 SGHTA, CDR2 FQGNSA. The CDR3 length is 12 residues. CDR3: CASSSSGQLVHF. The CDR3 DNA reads TGTGCCAGCAGCTCATCGGGACAACTGGTCCACTTT.

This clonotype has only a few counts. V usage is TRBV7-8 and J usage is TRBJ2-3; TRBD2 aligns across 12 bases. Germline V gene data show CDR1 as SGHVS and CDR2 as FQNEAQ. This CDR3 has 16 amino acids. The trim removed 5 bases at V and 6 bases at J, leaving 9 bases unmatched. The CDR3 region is CASSIRTSGAGDTQYF. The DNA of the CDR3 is TGTGCCAGCAGCATACGGACTAGCGGGGCCGGGGATACGCAGTATTTT.

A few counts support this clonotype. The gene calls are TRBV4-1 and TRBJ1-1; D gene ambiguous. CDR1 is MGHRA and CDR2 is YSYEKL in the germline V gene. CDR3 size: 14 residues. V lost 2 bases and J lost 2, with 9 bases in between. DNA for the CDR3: TGCGCCAGCAGCCAACTTTTGAGAAACACTGAAGCTTTCTTT. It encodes CASSQLLRNTEAFF.